The present T cell receptor beta chain was sequenced within a study of blood T cell repertoires in COVID-19 (TCRdb year 2020). In terms of the full investigation: Samples from collaborators originated in the United States, Italy and Spain and spanned both the acute and convalescent phases of COVID-19. The material from the prospective study consisted of cDNA or gDNA derived from T cells, B-cell-depleted T cells, or PBMCs. Deeply sampled blood TCRbeta repertoires from subjects exposed to, actively infected with, or recovered from COVID-19 were included in the dataset. The repertoires were released in a freely available public database meant as a resource for research on the immune response to SARS-CoV-2. Samples were obtained from the ongoing ImmuneRACE study (first 160 participants) and from 1,254 subjects provided by 6 global collaborators. The sample metadata nearly always contained a de-identified subject ID, COVID-19 status, age in years and sex. Where available, HLA class I and class II types were obtained from metadata supplied by the sample provider rather than from assay-based typing. Overall results and qualifications from the work: Clinical and demographic metadata were provided uncurated, with the amount varying by source and participant.

Each collaborating institution followed its own protocols to collect whole blood in K2EDTA tubes. Collaborator samples were shipped for TCRbeta analysis as frozen whole blood, isolated PBMCs, or DNA extracted from either sample type. Of note for this clone: Its cognate antigen has yet to be identified. It has no much larger one-base neighbor in the sample; base qualities were not kept.

V is pruned by 11 bases and J by 3 bases, leaving 8 bases of the junction without a gene match. CDR1 and CDR2, looked up from the germline V gene (reference sequence), are SEHNR and FQNEAQ. The CDR3 runs 13 residues from the cysteine to the phenylalanine. The DNA shown is the 39-base CDR3, in frame from base 1. TCRbeta CDR3 regions were amplified from genomic DNA by means of the immunoSEQ Assay, a bias-controlled multiplex PCR. Per the source publication's procedure: Within the assay, amplification of reference gene primers was used to estimate how many nucleated cells each sample contained. To quantify the absolute abundance of each unique TCRbeta CDR3 rearrangement, sequence reads were collapsed and filtered. For each sample, productive Simpson clonality was calculated by taking the square root of Simpson's diversity index across productive rearrangements. TCRdb mirrors the immuneACCESS table, restricted to in-frame sequences. Some clones are absent from its copies; in checked studies, under half trace to an unresolved V gene, and the reason for the others is unknown. V and J calls and clone size come straight from that table; D and trimming were deduced from the DNA. The sample table lists approximately 140,000 clones, roughly 88% of them with a count of one. Approximately 1.4% of the sample belongs to the ten largest clones.

This receptor was taken from a woman in her sixties or seventies with acute or convalescent COVID-19. The sequencing sample was made of peripheral blood. The V gene is TRBV7-9 and the J gene is TRBJ2-3; 7 middle bases align to TRBD1. Here the CDR3 is given as CASAGTATDTQYF. The base sequence is TGTGCCTCAGCAGGGACAGCTACAGATACGCAGTATTTT.